This T cell receptor beta chain was obtained from a study of vaccination and CD4 T cells after COVID-19 (dated by TCRdb to 2022 to 2024). About the full investigation: Convalescent patients had a positive SARS-CoV-2 result on nasal swab PCR, and of these patients, fewer than ten had mild disease and one had severe disease. In the convalescent cohort there were six males and four females, among whom were two Hispanic individuals, seven Caucasians, two Asians and one multiracial person. Participants got two doses of the Pfizer-BioNTech BNT162b2 vaccine (n=8) or two doses of the Moderna mRNA-1273 vaccine (n=2). Post-COVID blood samples were collected from convalescent patients a median of around 100 days after diagnosis, with a range of about 35 to 170 days. Post-vaccine blood samples were obtained a median of about 72 days after the second vaccine dose, with a range of roughly 12 to 250 days. Culture stimuli were overlapping spike peptide pools from SARS-CoV-2 and from the common cold coronaviruses HCoV-NL63, HCoV-OC43 and HCoV-229E. Control cultures used a CEFX viral epitope pool as positive control, an HIV-1 Nef peptide pool as negative control, or no peptide. In ten to eleven COVID-19 convalescent patients and several infection-naive healthy vaccine recipients, the spike-specific CD4+ TCR repertoire before mRNA vaccination was compared with the repertoire after mRNA vaccination. Study-wide conclusions, independent of this receptor: Among the post-vaccine SARS-CoV-2-reactive clones in convalescent patients, a median approximately 86% showed up only after vaccination, which suggests vaccine-specific priming. An increase in the median number of SARS-CoV-2-reactive clonotypes from 20 to 25 after infection to a few dozen after vaccination was observed, but the change was not found to be significant. Only a relatively small number of convalescent patients were included in the study, and early timepoints following natural infection were not analyzed. Of the vaccine-specific clones found in convalescent patients, nearly all (304 of 307) were mono-reactive for SARS-CoV-2 spike instead of being cross-reactive with common cold coronaviruses.

A note on this clonotype: Its antigen has not been determined. No per-base quality is available; no much larger clone lies one base away.

The library was made by PCR. DNA from cultured CD4+ T cells underwent TCR sequencing with the Oncomine TCR Beta short-read assay at the Johns Hopkins FTIC core. The QIAamp micro DNA kit was used to extract genomic DNA from the cultured CD4+ T cells. Oncomine TCR Beta libraries made from cultured CD4+ T cells were pooled using unique dual indexes and sequenced on an Illumina iSeq 100. The paper's data handling went like this. Non-productive sequences were filtered out, and CDR3s that did not start with C, did not end with F or W, or were shorter than 7 amino acids were discarded. The MANAFEST web application was used to identify antigen-specific clonotypes by comparing peptide-stimulated wells against reference wells and other culture wells. For a clone to be called positive, the clone needed an FDR below 0.05, an odds ratio above 5, and a productive frequency above 0.1% in at least two of three replicate wells. A clonotype counted as cross-reactive if it showed significant expansion both in the SARS-CoV-2 spike wells and in at least one common cold coronavirus spike condition. Using R version 3.6.1, CDR3 homology was evaluated through Levenshtein distances (stringdist) along with unrooted phylogenetic trees (ape). TCRdb reprocessing: public reads trimmed at Q25 with fastp, clones called with MiXCR, in-frame beta chains kept. All rows with the same CDR3 protein become a single entry with the most common DNA and genes. V and J calls and clone size were set by TCRdb, not the authors. This sample gives 20,000 or so distinct CDR3 sequences in total; 45% to 70% of them show up just once. 7.5% of the sample rests with the top ten.

Measured from the cysteine to the phenylalanine, the CDR3 is 15 residues long. This entry keeps only the CDR3 DNA: 45 bases, framed from base 1. V loses 6 bases, J loses 4 bases, and the germline ends lie 16 bases apart. The germline V gene (reference sequence) provides CDR1 MNHEY and CDR2 SMNVEV. The intended sense of this specimen's treatment or condition label: approximately 10-day PBMC culture with coronavirus spike peptide pools or control peptides (ViraFEST assay). The ViraFEST assay was used in the study, in which antigen-specific T cells were expanded with peptide pools and expanded clonotypes were subsequently identified by TCR sequencing. The convalescent patients' positive SARS-CoV-2 PCR tests were from March to December 2020, which was before the Alpha, Beta and Delta variants emerged in the United States. PBMCs were cultured at 1.5 million to 2 million per well in IMDM supplemented with 5% human AB serum and 10 IU/ml IL-2, with roughly 9.5 ug/ml peptide pools added. On days 3 and 7, half of the culture medium was replaced with fresh IL-2-containing medium. After roughly nine days of culture, CD4+ T cells were isolated by negative selection using the EasySep CD4+ T cell isolation kit. PBMCs were separated from whole blood using Ficoll-Paque Plus gradient centrifugation and then either used fresh or cryopreserved at -140C. Triplicate wells were generally used for each culture condition.

The chain is made from TRBV27 and TRBJ2-1; the D gene lacks a confident call. This clonotype was sampled from a human donor who had recovered from COVID-19. Source material: CD4+ T cells from blood, cultured in vitro. The DNA sequence is given as TGTGCCAGCAGCCCGCAAGGCCTCGGGTACAATGAGCAGTTCTTC. It codes for CASSPQGLGYNEQFF.